This record looks at one TCR beta chain sequence and its context. The antigen remains undetermined. This sample is part of a study of a mutant IDH1 vaccine in newly diagnosed glioma. As for the study in general: A roughly 60% male, approximately 40% female split and a mean age of around 37 years characterized treated patients.

Measured with immunoSEQ multiplex PCR; TCRdb has only the in-frame clones, and not every one. The top ten clones hold about 5.2% of a sample with approximately 39,000 clones, 81% of them seen once. Time point specified: week 23, last vaccination. Doses comprised 300 ug of mutant IDH1 20-mer peptide each, plus topical imiquimod. The length of the CDR3 is 14 residues. Germline V lookup: CDR1 MNHEY, CDR2 SMNVEV (reference sequence). The trim removed 5 bases at V and 5 bases at J, leaving 7 bases unmatched. Study-wide findings and caveats: The study observed vaccine-induced immune responses in 90% to 95% of patients.

This clonotype was sampled from a man in his forties or fifties with glioma. The rearrangement links TRBV27 to TRBJ2-5; TRBD2 aligns across 8 bases. The sequences come from PBMCs, collected from a glioma patient whose treatment included an IDH1 peptide vaccine. In DNA form, the CDR3 reads TGTGCCAGCAGTGCCCTAGCGGGTTGGGAGACCCAGTACTTC. Protein: CASSALAGWETQYF.